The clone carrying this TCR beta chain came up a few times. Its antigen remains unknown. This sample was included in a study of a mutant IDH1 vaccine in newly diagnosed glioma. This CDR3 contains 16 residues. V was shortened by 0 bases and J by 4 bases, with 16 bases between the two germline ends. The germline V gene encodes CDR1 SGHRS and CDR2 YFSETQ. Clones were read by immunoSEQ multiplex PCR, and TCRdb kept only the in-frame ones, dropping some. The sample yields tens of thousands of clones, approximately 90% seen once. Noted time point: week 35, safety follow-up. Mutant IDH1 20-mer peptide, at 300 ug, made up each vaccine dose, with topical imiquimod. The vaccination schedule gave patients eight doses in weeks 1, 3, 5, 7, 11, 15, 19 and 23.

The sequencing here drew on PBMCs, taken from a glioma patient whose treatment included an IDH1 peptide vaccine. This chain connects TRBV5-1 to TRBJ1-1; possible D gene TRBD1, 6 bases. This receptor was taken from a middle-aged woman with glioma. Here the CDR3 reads CASSLDGRGLGTEAFF. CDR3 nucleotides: TGCGCCAGCAGCTTGGATGGTCGGGGGCTGGGCACTGAAGCTTTCTTT.